This passage covers 7 T cell receptor beta chains from one sample sequenced in a study of response to subunit inactivated influenza vaccine. From the RT-PCR reads, TCRdb called clonotypes with MiXCR, one entry per CDR3 protein. The repertoire holds 560,000 or so distinct CDR3 sequences, with 7.6% as singletons. The sample was PBMCs from blood, taken roughly 24 months after vaccination. The source of these receptors is a man aged 45-69 years who received an inactivated influenza vaccine.

In this sample, this clonotype turned up a few times. The chain is built from TRBV20-1 and TRBJ2-3; D tentatively fits TRBD1 or TRBD2 (6 bases each). The V gene's germline CDR1 is DFQATT and CDR2 SNEGSKA (reference sequence). The CDR3 covers 14 residues. V lost 6 bases to trimming and J lost 10 bases, with 23 bases between them. The chain's CDR3 is CSAYTGTGGGAQYF. The CDR3 nucleotides read TGCAGTGCCTACACCGGGACCGGAGGGGGAGCGCAGTATTTT.

The V call is TRBV24-1, the J call TRBJ2-7; 14 bases fit TRBD2. The CDR3 sequence is 15 residues long. Germline CDR1 KGHDR, CDR2 SFDVKD. V shed 3 bases and J 6 bases; nucleotides not matched to a gene: 3. The CDR3 region is CATSDGGLAGGEQYF. The DNA for the CDR3 is TGTGCCACCAGTGATGGTGGACTAGCGGGAGGCGAGCAGTACTTC.

The chain combines TRBV15 with TRBJ2-2, with a tentative D call TRBD1 (6 bases). V shed 1 base and J shed 4 bases, with 10 bases lying between them. CDR3 length: 15 residues. The germline V gene encodes CDR1 LNHNV and CDR2 YYDKDF (reference sequence). This CDR3 is CATSRGGGPTGELFF. Written as DNA, the CDR3 is TGTGCCACCAGCAGAGGAGGGGGACCCACCGGGGAGCTGTTTTTT.

A remark on this clonotype: A much larger clone lies one base from this, so it may be a read error. J is TRBJ2-1 and V is TRBV4-2, with D possibly being TRBD2 (6 bases). Germline loops: CDR1 LGHNA, CDR2 YNFKEQ. V was pared by 0 bases and J by 9 bases, with 21 bases between. There are 17 residues in the CDR3. For the CDR3, the DNA is TGTGCCAGCAGCCAAGATCCTCAGCGGGCGGCCCCCGGTGAGCAGTTCTTC. Translation: CASSQDPQRAAPGEQFF.

This clonotype was counted only a few times. The chain recombines TRBV5-1 with TRBJ2-5; no clear D. The CDR3 has 16 residues. V lost 0 bases and J lost 4, with 16 bases in between. CDR1 and CDR2 from the germline V gene are SGHRS and YFSETQ. In nucleotides, the CDR3 is TGCGCCAGCAGCTTGGCCGGTACTTATGATGGAGAGACCCAGTACTTC. This translates into CASSLAGTYDGETQYF. The variable domain in full, completed from reference TRBV5-1 and TRBJ2-5, reads KAGVTQTPRYLIKTRGQQVTLSCSPISGHRSVSWYQQTPGQGLQFLFEYFSETQRNKGNFPGRFSGRQFSNSRSEMNVSTLELGDSALYLCASSLAGTYDGETQYFGPGTRLLVL.

The V gene is TRBV4-3, the J gene TRBJ1-2, with 9 nucleotides matching TRBD1. Germline V gives CDR1 LGHNA, CDR2 YSLEER. This CDR3 has 15 residues. The V and J ends lost 4 bases and 6 bases, in that order; junction bases with no gene match: 9. CDR3 amino acids: CASSPQGTGRDGYTF. The CDR3, as DNA: TGCGCCAGCAGCCCTCAGGGGACAGGGAGAGATGGCTACACCTTC.

This clonotype was recorded a few times. V and J are TRBV19 and TRBJ2-1; 10 bases align to TRBD1. Germline V lookup: CDR1 LNHDA, CDR2 SQIVND (reference sequence). This CDR3 contains 15 residues. V was pared by 4 bases and J by 7 bases, with 7 bases of the junction left unmatched. The CDR3 nucleotides are TGTGCCAGTAGTAGTCGACAGGGGGCACGGAATGAGCAGTTCTTC. Protein sequence: CASSSRQGARNEQFF.